Listed here are 27 T cell receptor beta chains from one sample, sequenced in a study of monozygotic twins with inflammatory bowel disease. TCRdb reanalyzed the 5' RACE reads, giving one entry per CDR3 protein sequence and no DNA. This table lists approximately 300,000 distinct CDR3 sequences. The sequenced material came from blood. Receptor source: a human donor with ulcerative colitis or Crohn's disease, or a healthy co-twin of an affected twin (not recorded which).

CDR3 region: CSATPRGGTGNQPQHF. The rearrangement joins TRBV20-1 to TRBJ1-5. The CDR3 loop spans 16 amino acids. Germline V gives CDR1 DFQATT, CDR2 SNEGSKA (reference sequence).

The chain couples TRBV7-9 to TRBJ2-3. The length of the CDR3 is 14 residues. Germline V gene sequence: CDR1 SEHNR, CDR2 FQNEAQ (reference sequence). This CDR3 reads CASSLSQAADTQYF.

The chain links TRBV4-2 to TRBJ2-2; lacking DNA, the TRBD1 call made by TCRdb goes unchecked. This CDR3 is 17 amino acids long. The germline V gene has CDR1 LGHNA and CDR2 YNFKEQ. This CDR3 is CASSHSVGGARTGELFF.

This rearrangement joins TRBV28 to TRBJ2-7; the D call from TCRdb, TRBD2, cannot be confirmed without DNA. Germline V gives CDR1 MDHEN, CDR2 SYDVKM. The CDR3 sequence is 16 residues long. CDR3 protein: CASSFSGSMGTYEQYF.

This chain uses TRBV12-3 or TRBV12-4 with TRBJ2-1; without DNA, the TCRdb call of TRBD1 cannot be checked. The CDR3 contains 14 residues. CDR3 residues: CASSPGTGHNEQFF.

This chain joins TRBV2 and TRBJ1-2; TCRdb names TRBD1, which stays unverified in the absence of DNA. The CDR3 loop spans 14 amino acids. Germline V gene lookup returns CDR1 SNHLY and CDR2 FYNNEI. CDR3 protein: CASKRQGPTGAYTF.

The chain combines TRBV12-3 or TRBV12-4 with TRBJ2-1; checking the TCRdb D call of TRBD2 is not possible without DNA. CDR3 size: 18 residues. CDR3 in amino acids: CASTKGLAGGDLYNEQFF.

The gene calls are TRBV5-6 and TRBJ1-2. There are 15 residues in the CDR3. Germline CDR1 SGHDT, CDR2 YYEEEE. This CDR3 is CASLRAAGPNYGYTF.

J is TRBJ2-2 and V is TRBV2; absent DNA, TCRdb's TRBD1 call cannot be checked. The CDR3 contains 17 residues. Germline CDR1 SNHLY, CDR2 FYNNEI. The CDR3 loop reads CASSPSGGSKGAGELFF.

The chain recombines TRBV20-1 with TRBJ1-5; the D call of TRBD1 rests on TCRdb alone, since no DNA is present to check it. CDR1 and CDR2 from the germline V gene are DFQATT and SNEGSKA (reference sequence). The CDR3 totals 16 residues. CDR3 sequence reads: CSASITGTGGNQPQHF.

The gene calls are TRBV12-3 or TRBV12-4 and TRBJ2-1; absent DNA, TCRdb's TRBD1 call cannot be checked. The CDR3 is 15 amino acids. This chain's CDR3 is CASSLPDSLYNEQFF.

The chain has TRBV3-1 and TRBJ2-4; the TCRdb call, TRBD2, lacks DNA for checking. CDR1 is LGHDT and CDR2 is YNNKEL in the germline V gene (reference sequence). There are 17 residues in the CDR3. The CDR3 reads CASSQVGSTLAKNIQYF.

The V and J genes are TRBV10-3 and TRBJ2-1; the D call from TCRdb, TRBD2, cannot be confirmed without DNA. Germline V gene data show CDR1 as ENHRY and CDR2 as SYGVKD. This CDR3 contains 17 residues. CDR3 sequence reads: CAISESEASGIYNEQFF.

This chain uses TRBV6-5 with TRBJ2-5; without DNA, the TCRdb call of TRBD2 cannot be checked. The CDR3 has 12 residues. In germline, CDR1 is MNHEY, CDR2 SVGAGI. The chain's CDR3 is CATRGSQETQFF.

The chain combines TRBV12-3 or TRBV12-4 with TRBJ1-4. The CDR3 has 12 amino acids. CDR3 region: CASSLLRENLFF.

The chain recombines TRBV6-2 or TRBV6-3 with TRBJ2-7; TCRdb reports TRBD1, a call that lacks DNA to check it against. This CDR3 is 15 amino acids long. CDR1 MNHEY and CDR2 SVGEGT come from the germline V gene. This chain's CDR3 is CASSRRGTRTYEQYF.

CDR3 in amino acids: CASSLQFSGNTIYF. The chain recombines TRBV27 with TRBJ1-3. The CDR3 is 14 residues long. The germline gives CDR1 MNHEY, CDR2 SMNVEV (reference sequence).

The chain links TRBV18 to TRBJ1-5; there is no DNA to check the TCRdb D call of TRBD1. Germline V gene sequence: CDR1 KGHSH, CDR2 LQKENI. This CDR3 comprises 16 residues. Here the CDR3 reads CASSPPVGVGNQPQHF.

The rearrangement uses TRBV3-1 and TRBJ2-1; TCRdb indicates TRBD2, and absent DNA this call remains unverified. The germline gives CDR1 LGHDT, CDR2 YNNKEL (reference sequence). The CDR3 is made up of 15 amino acids. The CDR3 loop reads CASSQPGLVFDEQFF.

This chain links TRBV20-1 with TRBJ2-1; no DNA is available, so the TRBD2 call from TCRdb remains unchecked. CDR1 and CDR2 (germline): DFQATT, SNEGSKA (reference sequence). The CDR3 is 15 amino acids. The CDR3: CSAYGASESYNEQFF.

The chain is built from TRBV19 and TRBJ2-1. Germline CDR1 is LNHDA and CDR2 is SQIVND (reference sequence). CDR3 length: 12 residues. This CDR3 reads CASSDRFYEQFF.

V and J are TRBV12-3 or TRBV12-4 and TRBJ2-3; TCRdb calls TRBD1, which cannot be checked without DNA. The length of the CDR3 is 14 residues. The chain's CDR3 is CASTIGGSTDTQYF.

The rearrangement links TRBV5-1 to TRBJ1-1; TCRdb proposes TRBD1, but this gene call is untestable without DNA. From germline, CDR1 is SGHRS and CDR2 YFSETQ. The CDR3 extends over 14 amino acids. CDR3: CASSAGQLNTEAFF.

The rearrangement joins TRBV6-5 to TRBJ2-7; TCRdb indicates TRBD1, and absent DNA this call remains unverified. CDR3 length: 15 residues. Germline-derived CDR1 and CDR2 are MNHEY and SVGAGI. The CDR3 here is CASSYYGTGVLEQYF.

The rearrangement links TRBV20-1 to TRBJ2-5. Germline V gene sequence: CDR1 DFQATT, CDR2 SNEGSKA (reference sequence). The CDR3 is 12 amino acids. The CDR3 loop reads CSVRSGSETQYF.

The chain links TRBV5-1 to TRBJ1-6. This CDR3 has 16 amino acids. The germline V gene encodes CDR1 SGHRS and CDR2 YFSETQ. CDR3 loop: CASRMSLSSYNSPLHF.

The chain links TRBV30 to TRBJ1-2; TCRdb gives TRBD1 as the D gene, but with no DNA this cannot be confirmed. The CDR3 is 16 residues long. CDR1 is GTSNPN, CDR2 SVGIG, per germline (reference sequence). This CDR3 reads CAWRTLGRGAGYGYTF.